This TCR beta chain was retrieved from a study of chemoradiotherapy in HPV16-positive cancers. This clone was seen a single time. Its antigen is currently unknown. The protocol was immunoSEQ multiplex PCR, while the TCRdb copy is restricted to in-frame clones and leaves out a portion. The top ten clones hold approximately 3.8% of a sample with thousands of clones, around 89% of them seen once. Study findings and constraints: Better recurrence-free survival went with HPV-responsive T-cell expansion in HPV16-positive patients. During treatment, candidate HPV-specific clones and E7-related motifs expanded in tumor.

Repeated repertoire sampling spanned the course of chemoradiotherapy. The source of this sequence is a human donor with HPV-associated anogenital cancer. Here the sequenced sample was tumor tissue, taken from a patient who underwent chemoradiotherapy.

CDR3 sequence reads: CASSSVRVMQTEAFF. As DNA, the CDR3 is TGCGCCAGCAGTTCGGTTCGGGTAATGCAGACTGAAGCTTTCTTT. This rearrangement joins TRBV4-1 to TRBJ1-1, with D unclear. The V end lost 6 bases, the J end lost 5 bases, and 19 bases lay between the germline ends. The CDR3 has 15 residues. Germline V gene data show CDR1 as MGHRA and CDR2 as YSYEKL.